The subject of this entry is one T cell receptor beta chain. This entry comes from a study of T cell responses to AZD1222 COVID-19 vaccine. The data were produced by immunoSEQ multiplex PCR, yet TCRdb's version contains in-frame clones alone and is incomplete. The data contain about 96,000 clones, around nine tenths of them singletons. Germline loops: CDR1 SGHTA, CDR2 FQGNSA. Trimming removed 5 bases from V and 7 bases from J; junction bases left unmatched: 12. CDR3 length: 17 amino acids. The starting material was peripheral blood, obtained on day 0 of AZD1222 vaccination. The sequence was collected from an adult in good health. The chain has TRBV7-2 and TRBJ1-6; 9 bases agree with TRBD1. CDR3 sequence: CASSERKQGAQNSPLHF. CDR3 nucleotides: TGTGCCAGCAGCGAGAGAAAACAGGGGGCGCAAAATTCACCCCTCCACTTT.